Listed here are 10 T cell receptor beta chains from one sample, sequenced in a study of T cells in Graves' hyperthyroidism and ophthalmopathy. RNA transcripts yielded amplified TCR beta CDR3 regions. An initial round of RT-PCR targeting the TCR CDR3 relied on the HTBI primer set. TCRdb re-derived calls from the multiplex PCR reads in MiXCR, one entry per CDR3 protein. The table lists 400,000 or so distinct CDR3 sequences, 13% to 15% of them singletons. The sequencing input was blood. The receptors here all came from a woman aged 30 to 39 with Graves' ophthalmopathy.

The rearrangement links TRBV10-1 to TRBJ2-3; D possibly matches TRBD1 or TRBD2 (6 bases each). This CDR3 has 15 amino acids. CDR1 and CDR2 from the germline V gene are WNHNN and SYGVQD (reference sequence). V lost 6 bases and J lost 0, with 13 bases in between. CDR3 sequence reads: CASSSLGGSTDTQYF. The CDR3 coding sequence is TGCGCCAGCAGCTCCTTAGGGGGGAGCACAGATACGCAGTATTTT.

The rearrangement joins TRBV25-1 to TRBJ1-2; D is possibly TRBD1 (5 bases). Looked up from germline, CDR1 is MGHDK and CDR2 is SYGVNS. V was pared by 3 bases and J by 4 bases, with 9 bases between. There are 13 residues in the CDR3. The chain's CDR3 is CASSDRELYGYTF. The CDR3 DNA is TGTGCCAGCAGTGACAGGGAACTCTATGGCTACACCTTC.

This clonotype was seen at least ten times. The CDR3 DNA sequence: TGTGCCAGCAGTTTGAGGACAGGGGCTATAGATACGCAGTATTTT. It is translated as CASSLRTGAIDTQYF. This chain uses TRBV28 with TRBJ2-3, with 9 positions matching TRBD1. Per the germline V gene, CDR1 is MDHEN and CDR2 is SYDVKM. V dropped 3 bases and J dropped 5; count of bases not matched to a gene: 6. The CDR3 length is 15 residues.

This clonotype was seen more than once but under ten times. This chain uses TRBV19 with TRBJ1-5; D is unclear. The V gene's germline CDR1 is LNHDA and CDR2 SQIVND (reference sequence). The V end lost 7 bases, the J end lost 12 bases, and 31 bases lay between the germline ends. This CDR3 is built from 17 residues. The CDR3 DNA reads as TGTGCCAGTACCCCTACGGCAGGCCGGCCTCCCGAAGTATTCCAGCATTTT. The encoded protein is CASTPTAGRPPEVFQHF.

The sample holds many counts of this clonotype. The chain employs TRBV4-2 and TRBJ2-5, with 10 bases that match TRBD2. The length of the CDR3 is 20 residues. Germline CDR1 and CDR2: LGHNA and YNFKEQ. V lost 3 bases, J lost 4 bases, and 20 bases stayed unmatched. Here the CDR3 reads CASSHLVGGPSGGPPETQYF. The CDR3 DNA follows: TGTGCCAGCAGCCATTTGGTAGGTGGGCCTAGCGGGGGACCGCCAGAGACCCAGTACTTC.

The V gene is TRBV19, the J gene TRBJ1-1, with D hard to call. The CDR3 has 13 amino acids. Germline CDR1 is LNHDA and CDR2 is SQIVND (reference sequence). Trimming stripped 8 bases from V and 3 bases from J, with 13 bases between. The CDR3 nucleotides are TGTGCCAGTTCACGGGGTAAGGACACTGAAGCTTTCTTT. Translating gives CASSRGKDTEAFF.

This clonotype was detected many times. V and J are TRBV11-3 and TRBJ2-5; 14 positions agree with TRBD2. The germline gives CDR1 SGHNT, CDR2 YENEEA. J gave up 2 bases and V 5 bases, and 4 bases lay outside the gene matches. This CDR3 is built from 16 residues. The CDR3, as DNA: TGTGCCAGCAGCCCCGGACTAGCGGGGGGACAAGAGACCCAGTACTTC. Translating it yields CASSPGLAGGQETQYF.

This clonotype was picked up many times. The genes are TRBV7-9 and TRBJ1-2; tentatively, D is TRBD1 (5 bases). The CDR3 is 15 amino acids. Trimming took 1 base from V and 7 from J, leaving 16 bases between them. Per the germline V gene, CDR1 is SEHNR and CDR2 is FQNEAQ (reference sequence). In DNA form, the CDR3 reads TGTGCCAGCAGCTTAGAATACCCAGGGATGGGTGGCTACACCTTC. This translates into CASSLEYPGMGGYTF.

This clonotype was counted many times. This chain joins TRBV10-3 and TRBJ1-5; D gene ambiguous. Per germline, CDR1 ENHRY and CDR2 SYGVKD. The CDR3 covers 13 residues. The V gene lost 2 bases and the J gene lost 7 bases, with 9 bases spanning the gap. CDR3 DNA: TGTGCCATCAGTGAGCCCCAGTCCCAGCCCCAGCATTTT. It yields the protein CAISEPQSQPQHF.

This clonotype was found many times. The chain combines TRBV7-3 with TRBJ2-1; D is unresolved. Germline V gene data show CDR1 as SGHTA and CDR2 as FQGTGA. The CDR3 is 16 amino acids. V was clipped by 2 bases and J by 2 bases, with 13 bases between them. This chain's CDR3 is CASSLLRTNTYNEQFF. The CDR3, as DNA: TGTGCCAGCAGCTTATTAAGGACCAACACCTACAATGAGCAGTTCTTC.